These 21 T cell receptor beta chains share one sample of origin, sequenced in a study of cytomegalovirus exposure and HLA in healthy donors. The PCR had 60 Vbeta and 13 Jbeta primers. This table comes from immunoSEQ multiplex PCR, and its TCRdb copy is limited to in-frame clones, with some not included. The table lists about 160,000 clones, approximately 80% of them singletons. Sequencing was done on a sample of PBMCs. Receptors were obtained from a woman aged 50 to 60 in good health and CMV-seronegative.

This rearrangement joins TRBV4-1 to TRBJ1-1, with 8 bases lining up with TRBD1. The CDR3 sequence is 16 residues long. The germline gives CDR1 MGHRA, CDR2 YSYEKL. J gave up 1 base and V 0 bases, and 4 bases lay outside the gene matches. CDR3 coding DNA: TGCGCCAGCAGCCAAGACCAGGGGGCATGGAACACTGAAGCTTTCTTT. This encodes CASSQDQGAWNTEAFF.

This chain links TRBV30 with TRBJ1-1; D call uncertain. V was shortened by 2 bases and J by 14 bases, with 9 bases between the two germline ends. The length of the CDR3 is 9 residues. The germline gives CDR1 GTSNPN, CDR2 SVGIG (reference sequence). The CDR3 nucleotides are TGTGCCTGGAGTCCCCTCCCGTTCTTT. As protein: CAWSPLPFF. Full variable domain (remainder filled in from reference TRBV30 and TRBJ1-1): SQTIHQWPATLVQPVGSPLSLECTVEGTSNPNLYWYRQAAGRGLQLLFYSVGIGQISSEVPQNLSASRPQDRQFILSSKKLLLSDSGFYLCAWSPLPFFGQGTRLTVV.

The count of this clone is one. The chain couples TRBV6-1 to TRBJ2-7; D uncertain. The germline V gene has CDR1 MNHNS and CDR2 SASEGT. This CDR3 comprises 12 residues. Trimming took 10 bases from V and 0 from J, leaving 10 bases between them. The CDR3 spells CAMQQSSYEQYF. The CDR3 region has the DNA TGTGCCATGCAACAGAGCTCCTACGAGCAGTACTTC.

The rearrangement joins TRBV18 to TRBJ1-4; 9 nucleotides agree with TRBD1. The CDR3 spans 17 residues. V shed 3 bases and J 5 bases; nucleotides not matched to a gene: 10. The germline gives CDR1 KGHSH, CDR2 LQKENI. CDR3 sequence reads: CASSPALGTGLNEKLFF. The DNA of the CDR3 is TGTGCCAGCTCACCCGCCTTGGGGACAGGGTTGAATGAAAAACTGTTTTTT.

The rearrangement uses TRBV29-1 and TRBJ2-3; D possibly corresponds to TRBD2 (6 bases). Germline V gene lookup returns CDR1 SQVTM and CDR2 ANQGSEA. The V end was cut by 0 bases, the J end by 6 bases, with 16 bases between. This CDR3 is 15 amino acids long. For the CDR3, the DNA is TGCAGCGTTGAAGAATTGGGACTGGGGCCCGATACGCAGTATTTT. It codes for CSVEELGLGPDTQYF.

CDR3 amino acids: CASSLAATARSYEQYF. The DNA for the CDR3 is TGTGCCAGCAGCTTGGCCGCGACAGCCCGCTCCTACGAGCAGTACTTC. V is TRBV5-6 and J is TRBJ2-7; D may be TRBD1 (5 bases). The CDR3 runs to 16 residues. Trimming removed 0 bases from V and 0 bases from J, with 13 bases in between. Germline V gene sequence: CDR1 SGHDT, CDR2 YYEEEE. The entire variable domain, with the rest obtained from reference TRBV5-6 and TRBJ2-7, is as follows: DAGVTQSPTHLIKTRGQQVTLRCSPKSGHDTVSWYQQALGQGPQFIFQYYEEEERQRGNFPDRFSGHQFPNYSSELNVNALLLGDSALYLCASSLAATARSYEQYFGPGTRLTVT.

The chain combines TRBV4-2 with TRBJ2-4, with TRBD2 matching over 10 bases. Germline loops: CDR1 LGHNA, CDR2 YNFKEQ. The CDR3 runs to 18 residues. The V gene end was trimmed by 0 bases and the J gene end by 1 base; junction bases not matched to a gene: 6. DNA for the CDR3: TGTGCCAGCAGCCAAGAATGGGCTAGCGGGAGCGCCAAAAACATTCAGTACTTC. Translated, it gives CASSQEWASGSAKNIQYF.

The chain has TRBV6-6 and TRBJ1-1; 10 bases are shared with TRBD1. The V and J ends lost 6 bases and 6 bases, in that order; junction bases with no gene match: 7. This CDR3 contains 14 residues. Germline lookup yields CDR1 MNHNY and CDR2 SVGAGI (reference sequence). The CDR3 coding sequence is TGTGCCAGCAGACTCATGGACAGGGGGTCTGAAGCTTTCTTT. Its protein is CASRLMDRGSEAFF.

The chain combines TRBV5-1 with TRBJ2-3; D is possibly TRBD2 (5 bases). Trimming pared 3 bases from V and 2 bases from J, leaving 13 bases between. This CDR3 contains 15 residues. The germline gives CDR1 SGHRS, CDR2 YFSETQ. The CDR3 DNA follows: TGCGCCAGCAGCTCTACTAGTCCATCCACAGATACGCAGTATTTT. Protein product: CASSSTSPSTDTQYF.

The rearrangement links TRBV4-3 to TRBJ2-1; no firm D call. From germline, CDR1 is LGHNA and CDR2 YSLEER. V was cut by 0 bases and J by 0 bases, with 12 bases left in between. The CDR3 is 17 amino acids. The CDR3 here is CASSQDGLSTSYNEQFF. CDR3 nucleotide sequence: TGCGCCAGCAGCCAAGATGGGCTGTCAACCTCCTACAATGAGCAGTTCTTC.

This clone was picked up a small number of times. At one of its ends the junction is not consistent with the germline gene, which may arise from a read error. The chain couples TRBV28 to TRBJ2-7; 13 bases map to TRBD2. The CDR3 extends over 13 amino acids. Germline loops: CDR1 MDHEN, CDR2 SYDVKM. The CDR3 sequence: CASSLSGTSGTDF. DNA of the CDR3: TGTGCCAGCAGTTTATCCGGGACTAGCGGGACGGACTTC.

The chain carries TRBV7-8 and TRBJ2-7; 7 nucleotides match TRBD1. Trimming cost V 2 bases and J 2 bases; bases outside gene matches: 3. The CDR3 spans 14 residues. Per germline, CDR1 SGHVS and CDR2 FQNEAQ. CDR3 in DNA: TGTGCCAGCAGCTTACAAGGGGGCCCCTACGAGCAGTACTTC. It translates to CASSLQGGPYEQYF.

The chain uses TRBV5-1 and TRBJ2-1; D is perhaps TRBD1 (5 bases). Germline lookup yields CDR1 SGHRS and CDR2 YFSETQ. Trimming stripped 4 bases from V and 6 bases from J, with 17 bases between. The CDR3 length is 15 residues. CDR3 in DNA: TGCGCCAGCAGCCAGGGAAGGGATCGGATCAATGAGCAGTTCTTC. It encodes CASSQGRDRINEQFF.

The chain's CDR3 is CARLAGAYYEQYF. The CDR3 DNA is TGTGCCAGGCTAGCGGGAGCATACTACGAGCAGTACTTC. The chain combines TRBV28 with TRBJ2-7; 10 nucleotides line up with TRBD2. Germline V gene data show CDR1 as MDHEN and CDR2 as SYDVKM. Trimming at V came to 9 bases and at J to 3 bases, leaving 5 bases not matched to a gene. CDR3 length: 13 residues.

The chain carries TRBV28 and TRBJ2-5; D is possibly TRBD1 (6 bases). V dropped 7 bases and J dropped 4 bases, with 10 bases sitting between them. Germline loops: CDR1 MDHEN, CDR2 SYDVKM. This CDR3 is built from 12 residues. CDR3 sequence (DNA): TGTGCCAGCACCGGACAGCCAGAGACCCAGTACTTC. Residues: CASTGQPETQYF.

V gene TRBV7-2 combines with J gene TRBJ1-5, with 8 bases that match TRBD1. With V trimmed by 4 bases and J by 2 bases, 4 bases remained unmatched. CDR3 size: 15 residues. Germline assignment: CDR1 SGHTA and CDR2 FQGNSA. The CDR3 coding sequence is TGTGCCAGCAGCTCCGGACAGGGAGGCAATCAGCCCCAGCATTTT. It is translated as CASSSGQGGNQPQHF.

The chain employs TRBV5-1 and TRBJ2-7, with 11 bases lining up with TRBD2. With 1 base clipped from V and 4 bases from J, the junction kept 4 bases outside the gene matches. Germline V gene data show CDR1 as SGHRS and CDR2 as YFSETQ. The CDR3 has 15 amino acids. In DNA form, the CDR3 reads TGCGCCAGCAGCTTGACTAGCGGGAGCGGTTACGAGCAGTACTTC. Residues: CASSLTSGSGYEQYF. Based on the CDR3 plus reference TRBV5-1 and TRBJ2-7, the full variable domain is KAGVTQTPRYLIKTRGQQVTLSCSPISGHRSVSWYQQTPGQGLQFLFEYFSETQRNKGNFPGRFSGRQFSNSRSEMNVSTLELGDSALYLCASSLTSGSGYEQYFGPGTRLTVT.

This clone showed up just a few times. The CDR3 coding sequence is TGTGCCAGCAGCTTAGTCCTGACAGACGACGAGCAGTACTTC. Translating gives CASSLVLTDDEQYF. The chain links TRBV7-9 to TRBJ2-7; tentatively, D is TRBD1 (5 bases). The CDR3 sequence is 14 residues long. Trimming took off 1 base at V and 5 bases at J, with 12 bases between the two ends. Germline V gives CDR1 SEHNR, CDR2 FQNEAQ (reference sequence).

The chain joins TRBV7-6 to TRBJ1-5, with a possible D match to TRBD1 (5 bases). The germline gives CDR1 SGHVS, CDR2 FNYEAQ. Trimming removed 5 bases at V and 3 bases at J, with 23 bases between. The CDR3 has 18 amino acids. The CDR3 loop reads CASSPKIGGDVNNQPQHF. Here the CDR3 DNA reads TGTGCCAGCAGCCCCAAGATTGGGGGGGATGTAAACAATCAGCCCCAGCATTTT.

The rearrangement uses TRBV19 and TRBJ2-7; the match to TRBD2 covers 7 bases. Germline assignment: CDR1 LNHDA and CDR2 SQIVND (reference sequence). CDR3 length equals 14 residues. V shed 5 bases and J 3 bases; nucleotides not matched to a gene: 7. CDR3 protein: CASSERGPLYEQYF. CDR3 DNA sequence: TGTGCCAGTAGTGAGCGGGGCCCCCTCTACGAGCAGTACTTC. Based on the CDR3 plus reference TRBV19 and TRBJ2-7, the full variable domain is DGGITQSPKYLFRKEGQNVTLSCEQNLNHDAMYWYRQDPGQGLRLIYYSQIVNDFQKGDIAEGYSVSREKKESFPLTVTSAQKNPTAFYLCASSERGPLYEQYFGPGTRLTVT.

The CDR3 here is CASSVTYNEQFF. The CDR3 DNA is TGTGCCAGCAGCGTAACCTACAATGAGCAGTTCTTC. This chain connects TRBV7-6 to TRBJ2-1; no clear D. The CDR3 length is 12 residues. V lost 5 bases and J 2 bases, leaving 4 bases between the germline ends. The V gene's germline CDR1 is SGHVS and CDR2 FNYEAQ.